This entry lists 15 T cell receptor beta chains sequenced from one sample in a study of T cells after yellow fever vaccination. TCRdb re-called the 5' RACE reads with MiXCR, one entry per CDR3 protein. The sample has around 65,000 distinct CDR3 sequences, about 6% seen once; the top ten hold more than 2%. This specimen was CD4+ T cells sorted from PBMCs, taken around 15 days after the first yellow fever vaccination. Source of these receptors: a man younger than 35 who received the YFV17D yellow fever vaccine.

This clonotype was observed many times. Here the CDR3 reads CSARFRLSSGYTF. The CDR3, as DNA: TGCAGTGCTAGGTTCAGGCTATCTTCAGGCTACACCTTC. This chain connects TRBV20-1 to TRBJ1-2; D remains unclear. Germline V CDR1 and CDR2: DFQATT, SNEGSKA (reference sequence). The CDR3 extends over 13 amino acids. V gave up 3 bases and J gave up 8 bases, with 16 bases separating them.

This clonotype occurred many times. The rearrangement uses TRBV7-8 and TRBJ1-1, with D maybe TRBD1 (5 bases). The CDR3 contains 13 residues. Germline assignment: CDR1 SGHVS and CDR2 FQNEAQ. The CDR3 nucleotides are TGTGCTGAGCCACGGGGCTCCGGGACTGAAGCTTTCTTT. This translates into CAEPRGSGTEAFF. The full variable domain, rest sourced from reference TRBV7-8 and TRBJ1-1, is GAGVSQSPRYKVAKRGQDVALRCDPISGHVSLFWYQQALGQGPEFLTYFQNEAQLDKSGLPSDRFFAERPEGSVSTLKIQRTQQEDSAVYLCAEPRGSGTEAFFGQGTRLTVV.

In this sample, this clonotype turned up many times. The rearrangement links TRBV5-5 to TRBJ2-5, with D perhaps TRBD1 or TRBD2 (5 bases each). V lost 7 bases to trimming and J lost 1 base, with 14 bases between them. The germline V gene has CDR1 SGHKS and CDR2 YYEKEE (reference sequence). This CDR3 region has 14 residues. The DNA of the CDR3 is TGTGCCAGCGCTCCGGGGACCTCCCAAGAGACCCAGTACTTC. Protein: CASAPGTSQETQYF.

This clonotype was counted many times. V usage is TRBV10-3 and J usage is TRBJ1-3; D gene uncertain. The germline V gene has CDR1 ENHRY and CDR2 SYGVKD. With 5 bases removed from V and 0 bases from J, the gap between germline ends came to 8 bases. CDR3 length: 14 residues. The CDR3: CAISNSVSGNTIYF. CDR3 DNA sequence: TGTGCCATCAGTAATAGTGTCTCTGGAAACACCATATATTTT.

The sample holds many counts of this clonotype. The rearrangement links TRBV7-8 to TRBJ2-5; the D gene is possibly TRBD2 (6 bases). CDR3 length: 14 amino acids. V gave up 5 bases and J gave up 2 bases, with 12 bases separating them. Germline CDR1 SGHVS, CDR2 FQNEAQ. The CDR3 DNA is TGTGCCAGCAGCCCCGGGACTCAGCAAGAGACCCAGTACTTC. This sequence encodes CASSPGTQQETQYF. The full variable domain, rest sourced from reference TRBV7-8 and TRBJ2-5, is GAGVSQSPRYKVAKRGQDVALRCDPISGHVSLFWYQQALGQGPEFLTYFQNEAQLDKSGLPSDRFFAERPEGSVSTLKIQRTQQEDSAVYLCASSPGTQQETQYFGPGTRLLVL.

This clonotype was seen many times. The gene calls are TRBV7-3 and TRBJ1-6; tentative D call: TRBD1 (5 bases). The V end was cut by 5 bases, the J end by 1 base, with 9 bases between. Germline V gene lookup returns CDR1 SGHTA and CDR2 FQGTGA. CDR3 size: 15 residues. This CDR3 is CASSLGGSYNSPLHF. CDR3 DNA: TGTGCCAGCAGCCTGGGGGGTTCCTATAATTCACCCCTCCACTTT. The whole variable domain, filled in from reference TRBV7-3 and TRBJ1-6, reads GAGVSQTPSNKVTEKGKYVELRCDPISGHTALYWYRQSLGQGPEFLIYFQGTGAADDSGLPNDRFFAVRPEGSVSTLKIQRTERGDSAVYLCASSLGGSYNSPLHFGNGTRLTVT.

This clonotype showed up many times. CDR3 loop: CASSFRGQREAFF. In nucleotides, the CDR3 is TGCGCCAGCAGCTTCAGGGGGCAAAGGGAAGCTTTCTTT. This rearrangement joins TRBV5-1 to TRBJ1-1; 8 bases are shared with TRBD1. This CDR3 has 13 residues. Germline V CDR1 and CDR2: SGHRS, YFSETQ. The J segment lost 8 bases and the V segment lost 2 bases, leaving 5 bases of the junction unmatched.

In this sample, this clonotype turned up many times. This sequence joins TRBV5-1 and TRBJ2-1; no firm D call. This CDR3 region has 14 residues. Germline V gene sequence: CDR1 SGHRS, CDR2 YFSETQ. V lost 0 bases and J lost 5, with 9 bases in between. The CDR3 here is CASSLGNWDNEQFF. The CDR3 DNA sequence: TGCGCCAGCAGCTTGGGCAATTGGGACAATGAGCAGTTCTTC. The complete variable domain, with remaining parts taken from reference TRBV5-1 and TRBJ2-1, reads KAGVTQTPRYLIKTRGQQVTLSCSPISGHRSVSWYQQTPGQGLQFLFEYFSETQRNKGNFPGRFSGRQFSNSRSEMNVSTLELGDSALYLCASSLGNWDNEQFFGPGTRLTVL.

This clonotype appeared many times. V is TRBV3-1 and J is TRBJ1-6; TRBD1 might be the D (5 bases). The CDR3 runs to 14 residues. The germline V and J ends were trimmed by 0 bases and 7 bases, with 7 bases remaining between them. Germline V gene lookup returns CDR1 LGHDT and CDR2 YNNKEL (reference sequence). This CDR3 reads CASSQDRVNSPLHF. In DNA form, the CDR3 reads TGTGCCAGCAGCCAAGACAGGGTCAATTCACCCCTCCACTTT. The complete variable domain, with remaining parts taken from reference TRBV3-1 and TRBJ1-6, reads DTAVSQTPKYLVTQMGNDKSIKCEQNLGHDTMYWYKQDSKKFLKIMFSYNNKELIINETVPNRFSPKSPDKAHLNLHINSLELGDSAVYFCASSQDRVNSPLHFGNGTRLTVT.

This clonotype was recorded many times. The chain is built from TRBV5-6 and TRBJ1-5; D gene unclear. This CDR3 contains 14 residues. Germline CDR1 reads SGHDT; CDR2 reads YYEEEE. V shed 0 bases and J shed 3 bases, with 7 bases lying between them. Here the CDR3 DNA reads TGTGCCAGCAGCTTGGGACGACACAATCAGCCCCAGCATTTT. Protein: CASSLGRHNQPQHF.

This clonotype showed up many times. V gene TRBV6-6 combines with J gene TRBJ1-2; perhaps TRBD1 as D (6 bases). The CDR3 has 12 residues. Germline values: CDR1 MNHNY, CDR2 SVGAGI (reference sequence). With 7 bases removed from V and 8 bases from J, the gap between germline ends came to 14 bases. CDR3 residues: CASTRQAGGYTF. For the CDR3, the DNA is TGTGCCAGCACCCGACAGGCGGGCGGCTACACCTTC.

This clonotype was seen at least ten times. This chain connects TRBV12-3 or TRBV12-4 to TRBJ1-5; D is undetermined. V dropped 8 bases and J dropped 0 bases, with 11 bases sitting between them. The CDR3 has 14 residues. DNA for the CDR3: TGTGCCAGCGCCTATGTCAATAGCAATCAGCCCCAGCATTTT. Translated: CASAYVNSNQPQHF.

The table lists this clonotype with many counts. V usage is TRBV7-2 and J usage is TRBJ1-2, with a possible D match to TRBD1 (5 bases). The ends were cut back, 6 bases at V and 8 bases at J, with 16 bases in the middle. CDR3 size: 13 residues. Looked up from germline, CDR1 is SGHTA and CDR2 is FQGNSA. The CDR3 spells CASRPAGREGYTF. The CDR3 region has the DNA TGTGCCAGCAGGCCGGCAGGGCGAGAAGGCTACACCTTC.

This clonotype was counted many times. CDR3 in amino acids: CASSLIGQGYNEQFF. CDR3 sequence (DNA): TGCGCCAGCAGCTTGATAGGACAGGGCTACAATGAGCAGTTCTTC. The J gene is TRBJ2-1, the V gene TRBV5-1; 8 nucleotides match TRBD1. Germline CDR1 is SGHRS and CDR2 is YFSETQ. This CDR3 is built from 15 residues. Unmatched junction bases numbered 3, after V lost 1 base and J lost 3 bases.

This clonotype was observed a handful of times. This chain uses TRBV5-1 with TRBJ2-2, with D possibly TRBD1 on 6 matching bases. Trimming left V 1 base short and J 7 bases short, with 17 bases between. Germline V gives CDR1 SGHRS, CDR2 YFSETQ. The CDR3 sequence is 16 residues long. CDR3 bases: TGCGCCAGCAGCTTGAGGCCCCCAGGGGACGGCGGGGAGCTGTTTTTT. Translated: CASSLRPPGDGGELFF.